This T cell receptor beta chain was profiled in a study of blood T cell repertoires in COVID-19. Overall study: Researchers got acute and convalescent COVID-19 samples from the United States, Italy and Spain. The analysed material was cDNA or gDNA that came from T cells, B-cell-depleted T cells, or PBMCs.

TCRdb's table, derived via immunoSEQ multiplex PCR, lists solely in-frame clones and lacks some. The repertoire includes some 160,000 clones, around 83% of them detected once, and about 1.6% sits in the top ten. The CDR3 runs 14 residues. Germline CDR1 reads SEHNR; CDR2 reads FQNEAQ (reference sequence). J was trimmed by 6 bases and V by 5 bases; bases with no gene match: 7. The clonotype comes from a human donor in a cohort sampled during active COVID-19. The J gene is TRBJ1-1, the V gene TRBV7-9, with TRBD1 matching 9 bases. Source material: peripheral blood. Written as DNA, the CDR3 is TGTGCCAGCAGCCCCCGGGACAGGGTGGCTGAAGCTTTCTTT. This gives the protein CASSPRDRVAEAFF.